The 26 T cell receptor beta chains below all came from one sample that was sequenced in a study of cytomegalovirus exposure and HLA in healthy donors. Method: immunoSEQ multiplex PCR; TCRdb's copy keeps in-frame clones and lacks some. The sample consists of a few hundred thousand clones, about nine tenths of them appearing once. The material sequenced was PBMCs. Every receptor here comes from a woman under 30 in good health and CMV-seronegative.

The genes are TRBV30 and TRBJ2-7; D possibly corresponds to TRBD1 (5 bases). V lost 3 bases, J lost 6 bases, and 15 bases lay in between. Germline CDR1 GTSNPN, CDR2 SVGIG (reference sequence). The CDR3 sequence is 13 residues long. CDR3 sequence: CAWRPSRVGEQYF. The CDR3 DNA is TGTGCCTGGAGACCCTCCAGGGTAGGCGAGCAGTACTTC.

The chain couples TRBV30 to TRBJ2-6, with a weak D call TRBD1 (5 bases). V was clipped by 1 base and J by 0 bases, with 34 bases between them. The CDR3 runs 24 residues. Germline V gene lookup returns CDR1 GTSNPN and CDR2 SVGIG (reference sequence). CDR3 sequence: CAWSGPGDHFSRQTPSSGANVLTF. The CDR3, as DNA: TGTGCCTGGAGTGGGCCGGGCGACCACTTTAGTAGACAGACACCTAGCTCTGGGGCCAACGTCCTGACTTTC.

The chain has TRBV7-9 and TRBJ2-7; no reliable D call. Germline V gives CDR1 SEHNR, CDR2 FQNEAQ (reference sequence). This CDR3 has 14 amino acids. Between the trimmed V and J ends, which lost 5 bases and 0 bases, there was a span of 11 bases. This CDR3 is CASSVDPTSYEQYF. For the CDR3, the DNA is TGTGCCAGCAGCGTTGATCCTACCTCCTACGAGCAGTACTTC.

This clone showed up just a few times. The V call is TRBV7-8, the J call TRBJ1-4, with 7 bases that match TRBD1. CDR1 is SGHVS, CDR2 FQNEAQ, per germline. Unmatched junction bases numbered 17, after V lost 5 bases and J lost 8 bases. The CDR3 has 17 residues. CDR3 nucleotide sequence: TGTGCCAGCAGCCCCCGGACAGGAGATTCCGGTAGGGAAAAACTGTTTTTT. It codes for CASSPRTGDSGREKLFF.

J is TRBJ2-1 and V is TRBV27; 9 nucleotides line up with TRBD2. Per germline, CDR1 MNHEY and CDR2 SMNVEV (reference sequence). This CDR3 has 15 amino acids. The V and J ends lost 2 bases and 9 bases, in that order; junction bases with no gene match: 8. The CDR3 nucleotides read TGTGCCAGCAGTTTAGCGGGGGGGCCGAGGGCTGAGCAGTTCTTC. This codes for CASSLAGGPRAEQFF.

The chain joins TRBV27 to TRBJ2-7; no clear D. This CDR3 region has 16 residues. Germline V CDR1 and CDR2: MNHEY, SMNVEV (reference sequence). V shed 3 bases and J shed 3 bases, with 18 bases lying between them. CDR3 protein: CASSFTSVGQIYEQYF. The DNA for the CDR3 is TGTGCCAGCAGTTTTACGTCGGTGGGCCAGATCTACGAGCAGTACTTC.

This chain links TRBV30 with TRBJ1-2, with 8 positions matching TRBD1. The CDR3 contains 15 residues. V lost 3 bases and J lost 4; bases outside the gene matches: 10. Germline lookup yields CDR1 GTSNPN and CDR2 SVGIG (reference sequence). CDR3 amino acids: CAWSGQGQRIYGYTF. DNA of the CDR3: TGTGCCTGGAGCGGACAGGGACAGCGAATCTATGGCTACACCTTC.

Concerning this clone: A single base separates this from a much larger clone, so it may be a read error. This sample also contains other DNA sequences that code for the same CDR3. The CDR3 DNA sequence: TGCGCCAGCAGCTTGGCCGGAGGGAACACTGAAGCTTTCTTT. It encodes CASSLAGGNTEAFF. The chain recombines TRBV5-1 with TRBJ1-1; D uncertain. The CDR3 has 14 amino acids. Germline V gene lookup returns CDR1 SGHRS and CDR2 YFSETQ. V was clipped by 0 bases and J by 1 base, with 7 bases between them.

This clone appeared once. The CDR3 spells CASSPLETQYF. DNA of the CDR3: TGTGCCAGCTCACCTCTTGAGACCCAGTACTTC. This rearrangement joins TRBV18 to TRBJ2-5; D call uncertain. The CDR3 is 11 residues long. CDR1 and CDR2 from the germline V gene are KGHSH and LQKENI. The germline V and J ends were trimmed by 3 bases and 5 bases, with 4 bases remaining between them.

The chain has TRBV7-2 and TRBJ2-1; D is undetermined. The V and J ends lost 2 bases and 4 bases respectively, with 12 bases between them. CDR1 and CDR2 from the germline V gene are SGHTA and FQGNSA. This CDR3 spans 15 amino acids. The CDR3 coding sequence is TGTGCCAGCAGCTTATCAGGTTCGTTTTACAATGAGCAGTTCTTC. Translated, it gives CASSLSGSFYNEQFF.

J is TRBJ2-2 and V is TRBV9, with 8 bases identical to TRBD1. In germline, CDR1 is SGDLS, CDR2 YYNGEE. This CDR3 contains 18 residues. Losses at the gene ends were 0 bases for V and 2 bases for J; bases not matched to a gene: 9. CDR3 coding DNA: TGTGCCAGCAGCGTAGCTTCGGACAGGGCTTTAAACACCGGGGAGCTGTTTTTT. Encoded protein: CASSVASDRALNTGELFF.

The chain couples TRBV18 to TRBJ2-5, with a weak D call TRBD2 (5 bases). V was cut by 1 base and J by 0 bases, with 27 bases left in between. The CDR3 has 21 amino acids. The germline V gene has CDR1 KGHSH and CDR2 LQKENI. Here the CDR3 reads CASSPLVRATNSRRDQETQYF. As DNA, the CDR3 is TGTGCCAGCTCACCACTAGTTAGGGCCACCAATTCCCGGCGGGACCAAGAGACCCAGTACTTC.

This clone was recorded once. The V call is TRBV11-2, the J call TRBJ1-1; 7 bases agree with TRBD1. The CDR3 runs 17 residues. V gave up 5 bases and J gave up 0 bases; unmatched junction bases: 12. Per germline, CDR1 SGHAT and CDR2 FQNNGV. The CDR3 region is CASSPRDSPIMNTEAFF. The DNA for the CDR3 is TGTGCCAGCAGCCCGCGGGACAGTCCAATTATGAACACTGAAGCTTTCTTT.

This rearrangement joins TRBV7-6 to TRBJ1-6, with TRBD1 matching 11 bases. CDR1 and CDR2 (germline): SGHVS, FNYEAQ. Germline trimming cut 5 bases from V and 9 bases from J; bases unmatched to any gene: 3. This CDR3 comprises 14 residues. CDR3 sequence reads: CASSPDRGLSPLHF. The CDR3, as DNA: TGTGCCAGCAGCCCGGACAGGGGGCTTTCACCCCTCCACTTT.

V gene TRBV5-6 combines with J gene TRBJ2-3; TRBD2 agrees at 12 bases. CDR1 SGHDT and CDR2 YYEEEE come from the germline V gene. CDR3 length equals 15 residues. V gave up 1 base and J gave up 6 bases; unmatched junction bases: 3. The CDR3 region is CASSLWTSGKDTQYF. CDR3 nucleotides: TGTGCCAGCAGCTTGTGGACTAGCGGGAAGGATACGCAGTATTTT.

The chain is built from TRBV28 and TRBJ2-3, with 7 nucleotides matching TRBD1. V shed 5 bases, J shed 6 bases, and the junction held 11 bases outside the gene matches. The CDR3 spans 15 residues. Per the germline V gene, CDR1 is MDHEN and CDR2 is SYDVKM. CDR3: CASSPWDSLFDTQYF. The CDR3 DNA follows: TGTGCCAGCAGTCCCTGGGACAGCCTTTTTGATACGCAGTATTTT.

This clone was detected once. The chain recombines TRBV6-1 with TRBJ1-3; D unclear. Per the germline V gene, CDR1 is MNHNS and CDR2 is SASEGT. The V end lost 6 bases, the J end lost 3 bases, and 12 bases lay between the germline ends. CDR3 length: 14 amino acids. The CDR3 protein is CASSPSSSGNTIYF. In DNA, the CDR3 is TGTGCCAGCAGCCCCAGTTCCAGTGGAAACACCATATATTTT.

This clone was seen just once. This sequence joins TRBV7-9 and TRBJ1-2; the D gene is possibly TRBD1 (5 bases). Between the trimmed V and J ends, which lost 7 bases and 2 bases, there was a span of 17 bases. Germline CDR1 reads SEHNR; CDR2 reads FQNEAQ (reference sequence). This CDR3 spans 15 amino acids. CDR3 bases: TGTGCCAGCACCAACTTACGGGGGGACAACTATGGCTACACCTTC. It codes for CASTNLRGDNYGYTF.

The chain is built from TRBV28 and TRBJ1-1; no firm D call. Germline-derived CDR1 and CDR2 are MDHEN and SYDVKM. The CDR3 has 13 residues. Trimming cost V 3 bases and J 4 bases, with 9 bases left between them. In nucleotides, the CDR3 is TGTGCCAGCAGTTTGATTGAGGGCACTGAAGCTTTCTTT. Translated, it gives CASSLIEGTEAFF.

The chain employs TRBV11-2 and TRBJ1-2; D gene uncertain. Germline CDR1 is SGHAT and CDR2 is FQNNGV. With 5 bases removed from V and 3 bases from J, the gap between germline ends came to 10 bases. CDR3 length: 13 residues. The CDR3 DNA reads TGTGCCAGCAGCCCCCTCCTCGACTATGGCTACACCTTC. Protein product: CASSPLLDYGYTF.

This chain connects TRBV28 to TRBJ1-2; perhaps TRBD1 as D (5 bases). Trimming removed 3 bases at V and 6 bases at J, with 11 bases between. The germline V gene encodes CDR1 MDHEN and CDR2 SYDVKM. The CDR3 has 13 residues. The CDR3 sequence is CASSFDGGNGYTF. For the CDR3, the DNA is TGTGCCAGCAGTTTTGACGGGGGTAATGGCTACACCTTC.

V gene TRBV4-1 combines with J gene TRBJ1-2; perhaps TRBD1 as D (5 bases). Germline assignment: CDR1 MGHRA and CDR2 YSYEKL. V shed 3 bases and J shed 4 bases, with 15 bases lying between them. The length of the CDR3 is 15 residues. The CDR3 DNA reads as TGCGCCAGCAGCCATTCTCAGGGCGGTGGCTATGGCTACACCTTC. Translating gives CASSHSQGGGYGYTF.

This clone is a singleton in its sample. This chain connects TRBV13 to TRBJ2-3; D ambiguous. V gave up 0 bases and J gave up 3 bases, with 4 bases separating them. The CDR3 extends over 13 amino acids. Germline CDR1 reads PRHDT; CDR2 reads FYEKMQ (reference sequence). CDR3 bases: TGTGCCAGCAGCTTAGGATTAACAGATACGCAGTATTTT. It codes for CASSLGLTDTQYF.

V usage is TRBV4-1 and J usage is TRBJ1-4; no definite D call. The CDR3 runs 16 residues. Trimming took off 1 base at V and 2 bases at J, with 11 bases between the two ends. Germline V gene sequence: CDR1 MGHRA, CDR2 YSYEKL. Here the CDR3 reads CASSQGNRPTNEKLFF. In DNA, the CDR3 is TGCGCCAGCAGCCAAGGGAACAGACCCACTAATGAAAAACTGTTTTTT.

Here the CDR3 reads CSAQGQEATTSYEQYF. For the CDR3, the DNA is TGCAGCGCTCAGGGACAGGAAGCCACAACCTCCTACGAGCAGTACTTC. V is TRBV29-1 and J is TRBJ2-7, with TRBD1 matching 8 bases. CDR1 is SQVTM, CDR2 ANQGSEA, per germline. Trimming removed 7 bases from V and 0 bases from J; junction bases left unmatched: 14. The CDR3 length is 16 residues.

The rearrangement joins TRBV11-3 to TRBJ2-2, with TRBD2 identical over 7 bases. V was pared by 5 bases and J by 5 bases, with 8 bases of the junction left unmatched. The CDR3 contains 15 residues. Germline CDR1 reads SGHNT; CDR2 reads YENEEA. CDR3 sequence reads: CASSRSGPGTGELFF. Written as DNA, the CDR3 is TGTGCCAGCAGCCGTAGCGGGCCCGGGACCGGGGAGCTGTTTTTT.